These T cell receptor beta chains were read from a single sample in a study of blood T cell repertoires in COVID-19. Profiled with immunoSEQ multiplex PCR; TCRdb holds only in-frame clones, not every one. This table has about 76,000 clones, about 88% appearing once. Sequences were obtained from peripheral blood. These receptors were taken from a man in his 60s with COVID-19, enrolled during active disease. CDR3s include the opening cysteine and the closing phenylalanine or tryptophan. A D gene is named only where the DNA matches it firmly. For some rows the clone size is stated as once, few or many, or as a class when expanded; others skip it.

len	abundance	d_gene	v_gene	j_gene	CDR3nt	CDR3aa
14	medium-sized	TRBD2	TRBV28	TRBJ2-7	TGTGCCAGCAGTTTAGCTAGCGGGAGAGGGGAGCAGTACTTC	CASSLASGRGEQYF
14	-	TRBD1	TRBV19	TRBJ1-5	TGTGCCAGTAGTCCAACAGGGGGCAATCAGCCCCAGCATTTT	CASSPTGGNQPQHF
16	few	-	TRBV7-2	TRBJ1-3	TGTGCCAGCAGCTTAGTGTTGGAGAGCTCTGGAAACACCATATATTTT	CASSLVLESSGNTIYF
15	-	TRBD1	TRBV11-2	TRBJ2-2	TGTGCCAGCAGCTCCCACAGGGGTTCCACCGGGGAGCTGTTTTTT	CASSSHRGSTGELFF
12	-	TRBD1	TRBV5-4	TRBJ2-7	TGTGCCAGCAGGGGACAGGACTACGAGCAGTACTTC	CASRGQDYEQYF
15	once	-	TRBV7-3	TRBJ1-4	TGTGCCAGCAGCTTATCTGGAGGGGTCGGTGAAAAACTGTTTTTT	CASSLSGGVGEKLFF
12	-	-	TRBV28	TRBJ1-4	TGTGCCAGCGGCAGGGGAAGAGAAAAACTGTTTTTT	CASGRGREKLFF
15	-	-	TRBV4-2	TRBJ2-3	TGTGCCAGCAGCCAAGCGTCCCGAGCGGAAGATACGCAGTATTTT	CASSQASRAEDTQYF
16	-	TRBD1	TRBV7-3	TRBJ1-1	TGTGCCAGCAGTCGGACAGGGGCACTACGGAACACTGAAGCTTTCTTT	CASSRTGALRNTEAFF
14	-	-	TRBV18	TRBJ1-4	TGTGCCAGCTCACCGGAGTTGGCAAATGAAAAACTGTTTTTT	CASSPELANEKLFF
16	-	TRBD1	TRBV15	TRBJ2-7	TGTGCCACCAGCCCGGTAACTAGGACAGGGAACTACGAGCAGTACTTC	CATSPVTRTGNYEQYF
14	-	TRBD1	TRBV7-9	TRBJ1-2	TGTGCCAGCAGCTTATATGGGACAGTCTATGGCTACACCTTC	CASSLYGTVYGYTF
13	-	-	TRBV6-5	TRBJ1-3	TGTGCCGGACAAGCGAGCTCTGGAAACACCATATATTTT	CAGQASSGNTIYF
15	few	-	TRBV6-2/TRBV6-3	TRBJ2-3	TGTGCCAGCAGCTCCGGACTGGCATACACAGATACGCAGTATTTT	CASSSGLAYTDTQYF
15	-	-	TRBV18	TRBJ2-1	TGTGCCAGCTCACCGTATAGCGACCCTAGCAATGAGCAGTTCTTC	CASSPYSDPSNEQFF
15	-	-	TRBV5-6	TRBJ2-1	TGTGCCAGCAGCCCGGGTAGAGCGGGTAACAATGAGCAGTTCTTC	CASSPGRAGNNEQFF